These 18 T cell receptor beta chains came from one sample sequenced in a study of T cell responses to AZD1222 COVID-19 vaccine. Repertoires were generated with immunoSEQ multiplex PCR, while TCRdb's copy carries only in-frame clones and drops some. The table records some 150,000 clones, 90% of them present only once. The sequencing here drew on peripheral blood, taken on day 0 of AZD1222 vaccination. These receptors all stem from an adult in good health.

J is TRBJ1-1 and V is TRBV6-5, with D unresolved. Germline V gives CDR1 MNHEY, CDR2 SVGAGI. V was trimmed by 7 bases and J by 6 bases, leaving 15 bases between them. CDR3 length: 13 residues. The CDR3 spells CASTVDPAAEAFF. The CDR3 nucleotides read TGTGCCAGCACCGTAGACCCGGCCGCTGAAGCTTTCTTT.

In its sample, this clone was seen a few times. The chain combines TRBV27 with TRBJ2-1; possible D gene TRBD2, 5 bases. V lost 1 base to trimming and J lost 5 bases, with 9 bases between them. The CDR3 has 14 amino acids. Germline CDR1 and CDR2: MNHEY and SMNVEV (reference sequence). CDR3 bases: TGTGCCAGCAGTTTATTACGGGGAGACAATGAGCAGTTCTTC. Translated: CASSLLRGDNEQFF.

The chain uses TRBV30 and TRBJ1-6; D is possibly TRBD1 (5 bases). Deletions cut 5 bases from V and 5 bases from J, with 7 bases between. Germline assignment: CDR1 GTSNPN and CDR2 SVGIG (reference sequence). The CDR3 extends over 12 amino acids. The CDR3 loop reads CAWDSNNSPLHF. In nucleotides, the CDR3 is TGTGCCTGGGACAGCAATAATTCACCCCTCCACTTT.

This clone was recorded only once. The chain combines TRBV6-5 with TRBJ1-4, with D uncertain. There are 14 residues in the CDR3. V was shortened by 6 bases and J by 6 bases, with 14 bases between the two germline ends. CDR1 is MNHEY and CDR2 is SVGAGI in the germline V gene. CDR3 loop: CASSWTAWDEKLFF. CDR3 coding DNA: TGTGCCAGCAGCTGGACTGCCTGGGATGAAAAACTGTTTTTT.

This chain connects TRBV19 to TRBJ2-1; D gene unclear. The V end was cut by 5 bases, the J end by 4 bases, with 15 bases between. This CDR3 contains 15 residues. CDR1 and CDR2 from the germline V gene are LNHDA and SQIVND (reference sequence). Here the CDR3 DNA reads TGTGCCAGTAGTTTCTCCCTAGACGGGTACAATGAGCAGTTCTTC. Its protein product is CASSFSLDGYNEQFF.

Here the CDR3 DNA reads TGTGCCAGTAGAGGGACTAGCGGAGTGGGGGGCACAGATACGCAGTATTTT. Its translation is CASRGTSGVGGTDTQYF. The chain joins TRBV19 to TRBJ2-3; 11 nucleotides align to TRBD2. From germline, CDR1 is LNHDA and CDR2 SQIVND (reference sequence). Germline trimming cut 6 bases from V and 1 base from J; bases unmatched to any gene: 9. This CDR3 has 17 amino acids. The full variable domain, completed using reference TRBV19 and TRBJ2-3, is DGGITQSPKYLFRKEGQNVTLSCEQNLNHDAMYWYRQDPGQGLRLIYYSQIVNDFQKGDIAEGYSVSREKKESFPLTVTSAQKNPTAFYLCASRGTSGVGGTDTQYFGPGTRLTVL.

V gene TRBV5-5 combines with J gene TRBJ2-5; 9 bases map to TRBD2. Germline V gives CDR1 SGHKS, CDR2 YYEKEE (reference sequence). The CDR3 has 16 residues. J lost 2 bases, V lost 0 bases, and 5 bases had no gene match. The CDR3 coding sequence is TGTGCCAGCAGCTTGGGGCTAGCGGGAAGGCAAGAGACCCAGTACTTC. Protein sequence: CASSLGLAGRQETQYF.

This sequence joins TRBV6-4 and TRBJ1-2; D is uncertain. Germline values: CDR1 MRHNA, CDR2 SNTAGT. The CDR3 spans 14 residues. The ends were cut back, 5 bases at V and 0 bases at J, with 10 bases in the middle. CDR3 sequence: CASSKDDSNYGYTF. CDR3 coding DNA: TGTGCCAGCAGTAAGGACGACTCTAACTATGGCTACACCTTC.

There are a few counts of this clone. This rearrangement joins TRBV5-1 to TRBJ2-7; D possibly uses TRBD1 or TRBD2 (5 bases each). The CDR3 extends over 13 amino acids. Per the germline V gene, CDR1 is SGHRS and CDR2 is YFSETQ. V lost 0 bases, J lost 3 bases, and 7 bases lay in between. DNA of the CDR3: TGCGCCAGCAGCTTGGTTGGGGGCTACGAGCAGTACTTC. Encoded protein: CASSLVGGYEQYF.

The chain recombines TRBV4-3 with TRBJ1-2, with D tentatively TRBD1 (6 bases). This CDR3 spans 15 amino acids. Germline V gene data show CDR1 as LGHNA and CDR2 as YSLEER. Trimming removed 3 bases at V and 6 bases at J, with 17 bases between. CDR3 sequence (DNA): TGCGCCAGCAGCCAGTCTAACAGGGTGTTCGATGGCTACACCTTC. Translated: CASSQSNRVFDGYTF.

This clone was seen a few times. The chain recombines TRBV25-1 with TRBJ2-7, with no clear D. V gave up 4 bases and J gave up 6 bases, with 7 bases separating them. The CDR3 is 11 amino acids. The germline V gene has CDR1 MGHDK and CDR2 SYGVNS. CDR3 sequence (DNA): TGTGCCAGCAGTGCCCCAGCCGAGCAGTACTTC. The encoded protein is CASSAPAEQYF.

This sequence joins TRBV7-3 and TRBJ2-2, with D hard to call. There are 14 residues in the CDR3. V lost 3 bases, J lost 0 bases, and 5 bases lay in between. Germline values: CDR1 SGHTA, CDR2 FQGTGA. The CDR3, as DNA: TGTGCCAGCAGCTTTTCAGCGAACACCGGGGAGCTGTTTTTT. Protein: CASSFSANTGELFF.

CDR3 in DNA: TGTGCCAGCAGAGCCGGGACAGGGCCTGAAAAACTGTTTTTT. This sequence encodes CASRAGTGPEKLFF. The J gene is TRBJ1-4, the V gene TRBV2, with 9 bases that match TRBD1. The germline gives CDR1 SNHLY, CDR2 FYNNEI. V lost 6 bases to trimming and J lost 7 bases; unmatched junction nucleotides: 6. The CDR3 consists of 14 residues.

A remark on this clone: One end of the junction varies from germline; a read error may be responsible. This chain joins TRBV15 and TRBJ2-1, with D possibly TRBD2 on 6 matching bases. This CDR3 region has 14 residues. Germline CDR1 LNHNV, CDR2 YYDKDF (reference sequence). Here the CDR3 DNA reads TGTGCCACTAGCAGAGGGAGGCCCCACAATGAGCAGTTCTTC. Translated, it gives CATSRGRPHNEQFF. The full variable domain, completed using reference TRBV15 and TRBJ2-1, is DAMVIQNPRYQVTQFGKPVTLSCSQTLNHNVMYWYQQKSSQAPKLLFHYYDKDFNNEADTPDNFQSRRPNTSFCFLDIRSPGLGDTAMYLCATSRGRPHNEQFFGPGTRLTVL.

The rearrangement joins TRBV28 to TRBJ1-1; D gene uncertain. V lost 3 bases, J lost 0 bases, and 11 bases lay in between. Per germline, CDR1 MDHEN and CDR2 SYDVKM. CDR3 length: 15 amino acids. The CDR3 bases are TGTGCCAGCAGTTTTCCCGGAGGAATGAACACTGAAGCTTTCTTT. It translates to CASSFPGGMNTEAFF.

This clone occurred a few times. This chain links TRBV6-2 or TRBV6-3 with TRBJ2-7, with 8 bases aligning to TRBD2. Per the germline V gene, CDR1 is MNHEY and CDR2 is SVGEGT. After removal of 5 bases from V and 5 bases from J, the junction contained 8 bases not matched to a gene. The length of the CDR3 is 14 residues. The CDR3 loop is CASSEREMVHEQYF. CDR3 DNA sequence: TGTGCCAGCAGTGAGCGGGAGATGGTCCACGAGCAGTACTTC.

This chain joins TRBV4-2 and TRBJ1-2, with 9 positions matching TRBD1. The J segment lost 9 bases and the V segment lost 1 base, leaving 12 bases of the junction unmatched. CDR1 is LGHNA, CDR2 YNFKEQ, per germline. This CDR3 has 16 amino acids. This CDR3 reads CASSQGSLRTGDSYTF. The CDR3 bases are TGTGCCAGCAGCCAAGGAAGTCTTAGGACAGGGGATAGCTACACCTTC.

This clone has only one observation. This chain links TRBV28 with TRBJ2-1, with 8 bases identical to TRBD2. Germline CDR1 reads MDHEN; CDR2 reads SYDVKM. The J segment lost 1 base and the V segment lost 6 bases, leaving 8 bases of the junction unmatched. CDR3 size: 16 residues. CDR3 DNA sequence: TGTGCCAGCAGACCCACCACTAGCGGATCCTACAATGAGCAGTTCTTC. Protein sequence: CASRPTTSGSYNEQFF.